This entry is about one TCR beta chain. The data were produced by immunoSEQ multiplex PCR, yet TCRdb's version contains in-frame clones alone and is incomplete. The sample has approximately 39,000 clones, approximately 90% seen once; the top ten hold 9.5% to 15%. This entry is derived from a study of OX40 agonist ivuxolimab in advanced cancers. The CDR3 contains 14 residues. Germline V lookup: CDR1 WSHSY, CDR2 SAAADI. The V and J ends lost 4 bases and 3 bases respectively, with 13 bases between them. The source was CD4+ or CD8+ T cells sorted from blood, collected in a trial of the OX40 agonist ivuxolimab. The origin of this receptor is an adult with an advanced solid tumor such as melanoma, head and neck, liver or kidney cancer. This chain connects TRBV10-2 to TRBJ2-7, with D perhaps matching TRBD2 (6 bases). The CDR3 bases are TGCGCCAGCAGTGGGGTGACGGGAGTCTACGAGCAGTACTTC. Encoded protein: CASSGVTGVYEQYF.